What follows are 22 T cell receptor beta chains derived from one specimen sequenced in a study of T cells in Graves' hyperthyroidism and ophthalmopathy (dated by TCRdb to the late 2010s). The method behind the library was multiplex PCR. The sample was run on an Illumina HiSeq 2000. TCR beta CDR3 regions were amplified from RNA transcripts. The first round of RT-PCR for the TCR CDR3 was performed with the HTBI primer set and the Qiagen OneStep RT-PCR kit. TCRdb's own reprocessing of the public reads used fastp at Q25 and MiXCR and kept productive beta chains. Entries that share a CDR3 protein sequence are merged under the most common genes and DNA. For this sample the table gives approximately 520,000 distinct CDR3 sequences, of which less than 25% were detected only once. More than 20% of the sample is taken by the ten largest. Sequencing was performed on blood. These receptors were collected from a man between 18 and 35 years old with Graves' hyperthyroidism.

The chain is built from TRBV28 and TRBJ2-5, with 7 bases that match TRBD1. The CDR3 spans 14 residues. Germline trimming cut 6 bases from V and 7 bases from J; bases unmatched to any gene: 11. Germline V CDR1 and CDR2: MDHEN, SYDVKM. The CDR3 loop is CASSQTGLEGTQYF. DNA for the CDR3: TGTGCCAGCAGCCAGACAGGGCTCGAGGGGACCCAGTACTTC. The full variable domain, completed using reference TRBV28 and TRBJ2-5, is DVKVTQSSRYLVKRTGEKVFLECVQDMDHENMFWYRQDPGLGLRLIYFSYDVKMKEKGDIPEGYSVSREKKERFSLILESASTNQTSMYLCASSQTGLEGTQYFGPGTRLLVL.

This clonotype occurred many times. The chain combines TRBV20-1 with TRBJ2-5; 7 bases agree with TRBD2. The trim removed 6 bases at V and 0 bases at J, leaving 10 bases unmatched. Germline assignment: CDR1 DFQATT and CDR2 SNEGSKA (reference sequence). This CDR3 contains 15 residues. The CDR3 DNA is TGCAGTGCACCCTCTAGCGGCGAGTACCAAGAGACCCAGTACTTC. Translating gives CSAPSSGEYQETQYF.

This clonotype was counted ten times or more. This chain uses TRBV12-3 or TRBV12-4 with TRBJ2-7; 9 bases are a match to TRBD1. The CDR3 runs 14 residues. The ends lost 5 bases at V and 3 bases at J; junction bases unmatched: 5. CDR3 nucleotide sequence: TGTGCCAGCAGTCTACAGGGGGCGGTCTACGAGCAGTACTTC. It translates to CASSLQGAVYEQYF.

In this sample, this clonotype turned up many times. The CDR3 nucleotides read TGTGCCACCAGCAGAGTTAAAGGCCATCAGCCCCAGCATTTT. Amino acids: CATSRVKGHQPQHF. V gene TRBV15 combines with J gene TRBJ1-5; D remains ambiguous. The V gene's germline CDR1 is LNHNV and CDR2 YYDKDF (reference sequence). V was cut by 1 base and J by 5 bases, with 9 bases left in between. The CDR3 extends over 14 amino acids.

This clonotype was found once. The J gene is TRBJ2-7, the V gene TRBV6-5; D unresolved. V was clipped by 0 bases and J by 4 bases, with 7 bases between them. Germline V gene sequence: CDR1 MNHEY, CDR2 SVGAGI. This CDR3 is built from 13 residues. CDR3 region: CASSYSSVYEQYF. CDR3 DNA sequence: TGTGCCAGCAGTTACTCATCGGTTTACGAGCAGTACTTC.

At least ten counts were recorded for this clonotype. The V and J genes are TRBV2 and TRBJ2-7; TRBD2 matches at 9 bases. The germline gives CDR1 SNHLY, CDR2 FYNNEI. J was trimmed by 7 bases and V by 4 bases; bases with no gene match: 11. The CDR3 covers 15 residues. The CDR3 loop reads CASSVGSGRLGEQYF. The DNA for the CDR3 is TGTGCCAGCAGTGTAGGTAGCGGGAGACTGGGGGAGCAGTACTTC.

This clonotype was seen at least ten times. CDR3 nucleotides: TGTGCCAGCAGTGAAGGGTGGAACTACGAGCAGTACTTC. Protein sequence: CASSEGWNYEQYF. This chain links TRBV2 with TRBJ2-7, with D hard to call. Trimming pared 1 base from V and 3 bases from J, leaving 7 bases between. Per germline, CDR1 SNHLY and CDR2 FYNNEI. This CDR3 is built from 13 residues.

There are many counts of this clonotype. V and J are TRBV18 and TRBJ1-5; D remains ambiguous. The CDR3 runs to 15 residues. In germline, CDR1 is KGHSH, CDR2 LQKENI. V lost 0 bases and J 1 base, leaving 7 bases between the germline ends. The CDR3 spells CASSPPSGSNQPQHF. The CDR3 region has the DNA TGTGCCAGCTCACCACCTAGTGGGAGCAATCAGCCCCAGCATTTT.

This clonotype was counted a few times. The chain is built from TRBV29-1 and TRBJ1-2; 9 bases align to TRBD1. The CDR3 covers 13 residues. Germline CDR1 and CDR2: SQVTM and ANQGSEA. The trim removed 7 bases at V and 2 bases at J, leaving 5 bases unmatched. CDR3 loop: CSASTGGNYGYTF. The CDR3, as DNA: TGCAGCGCCTCGACAGGGGGAAACTATGGCTACACCTTC.

This clonotype turned up a few times. CDR3 sequence (DNA): TGCGCCAGCAGCCCAGGGAACAGGGGGAACTACGAGCAGTACTTC. Protein product: CASSPGNRGNYEQYF. The chain joins TRBV4-1 to TRBJ2-7, with 8 bases aligning to TRBD1. Germline V lookup: CDR1 MGHRA, CDR2 YSYEKL. The V segment lost 4 bases and the J segment 3 bases; nucleotides outside the gene matches: 8. This CDR3 spans 15 amino acids.

This clonotype was seen once. The CDR3 DNA follows: TGTGCCAGCAGACCGACAGGGAGGGACTATGGCTACACCTTC. It encodes CASRPTGRDYGYTF. This rearrangement joins TRBV12-3 or TRBV12-4 to TRBJ1-2; 7 bases map to TRBD1. The CDR3 contains 14 residues. V lost 6 bases and J lost 3; bases outside the gene matches: 7.

This clonotype was found many times. This chain links TRBV29-1 with TRBJ1-2, with D maybe TRBD1 (5 bases). V shed 3 bases and J shed 6 bases, with 11 bases lying between them. The germline V gene encodes CDR1 SQVTM and CDR2 ANQGSEA. This CDR3 region has 12 residues. The CDR3 DNA follows: TGCAGCGTTGATGTTTGGGGGGATGGCTACACCTTC. Encoded protein: CSVDVWGDGYTF.

In its sample, this clonotype was seen a few times. V usage is TRBV3-1 and J usage is TRBJ1-1; D unresolved. CDR1 LGHDT and CDR2 YNNKEL come from the germline V gene (reference sequence). V was trimmed by 5 bases and J by 6 bases, leaving 19 bases between them. CDR3 length equals 15 residues. The CDR3 sequence is CASSSPLAGRPEAFF. The CDR3 DNA sequence: TGTGCCAGCAGCTCCCCCTTAGCCGGGAGACCTGAAGCTTTCTTT.

This clonotype was seen a handful of times. The chain joins TRBV11-2 to TRBJ1-2, with 8 bases fitting TRBD1. Germline-derived CDR1 and CDR2 are SGHAT and FQNNGV. V gave up 2 bases and J gave up 6 bases; unmatched junction bases: 8. CDR3 size: 15 residues. The CDR3 here is CASSLIWTGPDGYTF. The DNA for the CDR3 is TGTGCCAGCAGCTTAATCTGGACAGGGCCTGATGGCTACACCTTC.

This clonotype was seen ten or more times. The chain carries TRBV7-8 and TRBJ1-1; no firm D call. Germline assignment: CDR1 SGHVS and CDR2 FQNEAQ. The CDR3 runs 19 residues. V lost 2 bases and J 1 base, leaving 23 bases between the germline ends. CDR3 loop: CASSLSHKYWTVKNTEAFF. The DNA for the CDR3 is TGTGCCAGCAGCTTATCCCACAAATACTGGACGGTAAAGAACACTGAAGCTTTCTTT. The full variable domain, with the rest looked up from reference TRBV7-8 and TRBJ1-1, is GAGVSQSPRYKVAKRGQDVALRCDPISGHVSLFWYQQALGQGPEFLTYFQNEAQLDKSGLPSDRFFAERPEGSVSTLKIQRTQQEDSAVYLCASSLSHKYWTVKNTEAFFGQGTRLTVV.

At least ten counts were recorded for this clonotype. The CDR3 DNA reads as TGTGCCAGCAGCTCAAGACGGCCAACCACCTTC. Translated, it gives CASSSRRPTTF. The V and J genes are TRBV11-2 and TRBJ1-2, with no clear D. Germline assignment: CDR1 SGHAT and CDR2 FQNNGV. This CDR3 has 11 amino acids. Between the trimmed V and J ends, which lost 4 bases and 13 bases, there was a span of 13 bases.

The V call is TRBV6-1, the J call TRBJ2-2; D is perhaps TRBD2 (6 bases). V gave up 5 bases and J gave up 4 bases, with 14 bases separating them. The CDR3 is made up of 15 amino acids. Germline V gene lookup returns CDR1 MNHNS and CDR2 SASEGT. CDR3 sequence (DNA): TGTGCCAGCAGTCCGGGACTTTTAATCACCGGGGAGCTGTTTTTT. This translates into CASSPGLLITGELFF.

V is TRBV6-1 and J is TRBJ2-7; tentative D call: TRBD2 (6 bases). CDR1 is MNHNS and CDR2 is SASEGT in the germline V gene. Between the trimmed V and J ends, which lost 7 bases and 3 bases, there was a span of 13 bases. This CDR3 spans 13 amino acids. The CDR3 DNA reads as TGTGCCAGCACACGACCCGGGAGCTACGAGCAGTACTTC. Residues: CASTRPGSYEQYF.

This clonotype has a count of ten or more. CDR3 nucleotide sequence: TGTGCCAGCAGCTTCTTAGGTCCAGGGGCAGGGGAAGATGGCTACACCTTC. It is translated as CASSFLGPGAGEDGYTF. This rearrangement joins TRBV27 to TRBJ1-2; tentatively, D is TRBD1 (6 bases). The germline V and J ends were trimmed by 6 bases and 6 bases, with 26 bases remaining between them. Looked up from germline, CDR1 is MNHEY and CDR2 is SMNVEV (reference sequence). The CDR3 is 17 amino acids.

This clonotype was found many times. The CDR3 ends on some other residue instead of the conserved phenylalanine or tryptophan, so this is likely a read error. The chain recombines TRBV27 with TRBJ1-2; D gene unclear. Trimming left V 6 bases short and J 4 bases short, with 15 bases between. The germline V gene has CDR1 MNHEY and CDR2 SMNVEV (reference sequence). This CDR3 comprises 14 residues. In DNA form, the CDR3 reads TGTGCCAGCAGCCGTCATCTGGGTCCCTATGGCTACACCTCC. It encodes CASSRHLGPYGYTS.

The chain is built from TRBV20-1 and TRBJ1-6; maybe TRBD1 (6 bases). CDR3 length: 13 amino acids. The V and J ends lost 3 bases and 5 bases respectively, with 8 bases between them. Germline CDR1 reads DFQATT; CDR2 reads SNEGSKA (reference sequence). The CDR3 coding sequence is TGCAGTGCTAGCAGGGGACATAATTCACCCCTCCACTTT. Its translation: CSASRGHNSPLHF.

The J gene is TRBJ1-5, the V gene TRBV6-2 or TRBV6-3; D perhaps matches TRBD1 (5 bases). Germline lookup yields CDR1 MNHEY and CDR2 SVGEGT. V gave up 0 bases and J gave up 1 base, with 13 bases separating them. The CDR3 is 17 amino acids. Written as DNA, the CDR3 is TGTGCCAGCAGTTACTCTAGGCTAAGGGGAAGCAATCAGCCCCAGCATTTT. Its translation is CASSYSRLRGSNQPQHF.